These T cell receptor beta chains were read from a single sample in a study of CD8 T cells in ankylosing spondylitis. MiXCR, run by TCRdb on the 5' RACE reads, gives a single entry per CDR3 protein. This table has 200,000 or so distinct CDR3 sequences, roughly 18% appearing once. The sample taken for sequencing was blood, either unsorted or a sorted T cell fraction (not recorded which). The receptors come from a male donor under 30 with ankylosing spondylitis or in good health (not recorded which). Both conserved end residues are part of each CDR3.

j_gene: TRBJ2-3
v_gene: TRBV7-9
CDR3aa: CASTPREEAGVKDTQYF

j_gene: TRBJ1-2
v_gene: TRBV11-3
CDR3aa: CASSLVVADSDTINYGYTF

j_gene: TRBJ1-5
v_gene: TRBV4-3
CDR3aa: CASSQDNRGQPQHF

j_gene: TRBJ2-1
v_gene: TRBV7-6
CDR3aa: CASSQGESSYNEQFF

j_gene: TRBJ2-7
v_gene: TRBV4-3
CDR3aa: CASSQDQELLGTHEQYF

j_gene: TRBJ2-7
v_gene: TRBV5-1
CDR3aa: CASSLRGSEEQYF

j_gene: TRBJ1-6
v_gene: TRBV5-1
CDR3aa: CASSLQGDNSPLHF

j_gene: TRBJ2-2
v_gene: TRBV2
CDR3aa: CASTRTPPGELFF

j_gene: TRBJ2-5
v_gene: TRBV12-3/TRBV12-4
CDR3aa: CASRGGETQYF

j_gene: TRBJ2-4
v_gene: TRBV4-3
CDR3aa: CASSQSSRGTSKNIQYF

j_gene: TRBJ1-2
v_gene: TRBV30
CDR3aa: CAWNGGRYGYTF

j_gene: TRBJ2-7
v_gene: TRBV20-1
CDR3aa: CSARAGAYEQYF

j_gene: TRBJ1-1
v_gene: TRBV9
CDR3aa: CASSGAGGSNTEAFF

j_gene: TRBJ2-5
v_gene: TRBV20-1
CDR3aa: CSAGMGGFQETQYF

j_gene: TRBJ1-5
v_gene: TRBV2
CDR3aa: CASSQRTVSNQPQHF

j_gene: TRBJ2-7
v_gene: TRBV20-1
CDR3aa: CSATYQATYEQYF

j_gene: TRBJ2-1
v_gene: TRBV20-1
CDR3aa: CSARVTDRGYRDEQFF

j_gene: TRBJ2-5
v_gene: TRBV20-1
CDR3aa: CSARDRAGSATQYF

j_gene: TRBJ2-1
v_gene: TRBV29-1
CDR3aa: CSVGLGRNEQFF

j_gene: TRBJ2-5
v_gene: TRBV24-1
CDR3aa: CATSDLETQYF